This is a list of T cell receptor beta chains from one sample in a study of OX40 agonist ivuxolimab in advanced cancers. Sequencing used immunoSEQ multiplex PCR; TCRdb keeps in-frame clones, though not all of them. Of tens of thousands of clones listed, roughly 84% are singletons. Here the sequenced sample was CD4+ or CD8+ T cells sorted from blood, taken in a trial of the OX40 agonist ivuxolimab. The receptors derive from an adult with an advanced solid tumor such as melanoma, head and neck, liver or kidney cancer. The CDR3 runs from the conserved cysteine through the conserved F or W. The D gene is left open where the match is weak. Clone size, where shown, is once, few, many, or a class for clones that have expanded.

clone size	D gene	V gene	J gene	CDR3 protein	CDR3 DNA
few	TRBD1	TRBV5-4	TRBJ1-4	CASSRSGGPNEKLFF	TGTGCCAGCAGCAGATCAGGGGGACCTAATGAAAAACTGTTTTTT
NA	NA	TRBV18	TRBJ1-6	CASSPIREWGDSPLHF	TGTGCCAGCTCACCGATCCGGGAGTGGGGAGATTCACCCCTCCACTTT
NA	NA	TRBV28	TRBJ2-1	CASSTTYNEQFF	TGTGCCAGCTCAACTACCTACAATGAGCAGTTCTTC
NA	NA	TRBV18	TRBJ2-5	CASSPGVQETQYF	TGTGCCAGCTCACCAGGGGTCCAAGAGACCCAGTACTTC
NA	NA	TRBV7-2	TRBJ2-1	CASSWGQGDYNEQFF	TGTGCCAGCAGCTGGGGGCAGGGTGACTACAATGAGCAGTTCTTC
NA	TRBD1	TRBV28	TRBJ1-2	CASSIPGTDQKGYTF	TGTGCCAGCAGTATCCCGGGGACAGACCAAAAGGGCTACACCTTC
once	NA	TRBV28	TRBJ1-2	CASSPPGAANGVDGYTF	TGTGCCAGCAGCCCCCCAGGGGCCGCGAACGGGGTCGATGGCTACACCTTC
NA	NA	TRBV5-1	TRBJ1-1	CASSLLGVSTEAFF	TGCGCCAGCAGCTTGCTTGGGGTTTCTACTGAAGCTTTCTTT
few	NA	TRBV19	TRBJ1-1	CASRITARAEAFF	TGTGCCAGTAGGATAACCGCGCGTGCTGAAGCTTTCTTT
NA	NA	TRBV28	TRBJ1-2	CASSLSFRNYGYTF	TGTGCCAGCAGTTTATCGTTCCGAAACTATGGCTACACCTTC
NA	NA	TRBV2	TRBJ1-1	CASRTGGQAEAFF	TGTGCCAGCAGGACAGGAGGTCAGGCTGAAGCTTTCTTT
NA	NA	TRBV28	TRBJ1-5	CASSFHGLDNQPQHF	TGTGCCAGCAGTTTTCATGGGTTGGACAATCAGCCCCAGCATTTT
NA	NA	TRBV6-5	TRBJ2-7	CASSTDRAYEQYF	TGTGCCAGCAGTACGGACAGAGCCTACGAGCAGTACTTC
NA	NA	TRBV11-3	TRBJ2-2	CASSLGYSRGVNTGELFF	TGTGCCAGCAGCTTGGGATATTCACGCGGGGTAAACACCGGGGAGCTGTTTTTT
NA	TRBD1	TRBV11-2	TRBJ1-2	CASSLDRTGGVHGYTF	TGTGCCAGCAGCTTAGATCGGACAGGGGGAGTCCATGGCTACACCTTC
NA	TRBD1	TRBV30	TRBJ2-1	CAWSPGGYNEQFF	TGTGCCTGGAGTCCAGGGGGCTACAATGAGCAGTTCTTC
NA	NA	TRBV13	TRBJ1-1	CASSLDPNTEAFF	TGTGCCAGCAGCTTAGACCCGAACACTGAAGCTTTCTTT
NA	NA	TRBV30	TRBJ1-2	CAWSIRGGYGYTF	TGTGCCTGGAGCATTCGGGGCGGCTATGGCTACACCTTC
NA	NA	TRBV4-1	TRBJ2-1	CASSQGVQSYNEQFF	TGCGCCAGCAGCCAAGGGGTACAGTCCTACAATGAGCAGTTCTTC
NA	TRBD1	TRBV14	TRBJ1-6	CASSQGQGANSPLHF	TGTGCCAGCAGCCAGGGACAGGGGGCGAATTCACCCCTCCACTTT
NA	NA	TRBV28	TRBJ2-5	CASSSQQETQYF	TGTGCCAGCAGTAGTCAGCAAGAGACCCAGTACTTC
NA	TRBD1	TRBV5-1	TRBJ1-5	CASSPGGQGAGQPQHF	TGCGCCAGCAGCCCTGGGGGACAGGGGGCCGGGCAGCCCCAGCATTTT
NA	NA	TRBV7-3	TRBJ2-2	CASSRLGSTGELFF	TGTGCCAGCAGCCGACTAGGGAGCACCGGGGAGCTGTTTTTT
NA	NA	TRBV28	TRBJ1-5	CASSPGGPENQPQHF	TGTGCCAGCAGCCCCGGCGGGCCTGAGAATCAGCCCCAGCATTTT
NA	NA	TRBV18	TRBJ1-2	CASSSDGNYGYTF	TGTGCCAGCTCGTCGGACGGAAACTATGGCTACACCTTC
once	NA	TRBV10-3	TRBJ2-2	CAISGGTVNTGELFF	TGTGCCATCAGTGGCGGGACGGTGAACACCGGGGAGCTGTTTTTT
NA	TRBD2	TRBV5-1	TRBJ2-5	CASSPIPGLWETQYF	TGCGCCAGCAGCCCCATCCCGGGACTATGGGAGACCCAGTACTTC
NA	TRBD2	TRBV9	TRBJ2-1	CASSVGTSVLNEQFF	TGTGCCAGCAGCGTCGGGACTAGCGTGTTGAATGAGCAGTTCTTC
NA	TRBD1	TRBV5-6	TRBJ1-6	CASSLDRGPYNSPLHF	TGTGCCAGCAGCTTGGACAGGGGGCCCTATAATTCACCCCTCCACTTT
NA	NA	TRBV19	TRBJ2-1	CASRPGTRVIGNEQFF	TGTGCCAGTAGGCCCGGGACGAGAGTTATAGGGAATGAGCAGTTCTTC
NA	NA	TRBV11-2	TRBJ1-2	CASSLDARLLYGYTF	TGTGCCAGCAGCTTAGACGCCAGGCTTCTCTATGGCTACACCTTC
NA	TRBD1	TRBV6-5	TRBJ2-5	CASSYSGTGGGETQYF	TGTGCCAGCAGTTACTCCGGGACAGGGGGCGGTGAGACCCAGTACTTC
NA	NA	TRBV10-3	TRBJ2-7	CAISPGAGGSYEQYF	TGTGCCATCAGTCCTGGTGCAGGGGGGTCCTACGAGCAGTACTTC
NA	NA	TRBV29-1	TRBJ1-2	CSVEDLEFYGYTF	TGCAGCGTCGAAGATCTTGAATTCTATGGCTACACCTTC
NA	NA	TRBV6-1	TRBJ1-6	CASSWENNSPLHF	TGTGCCAGCAGTTGGGAGAATAATTCACCCCTCCACTTT
NA	NA	TRBV19	TRBJ1-4	CASSKRAELFF	TGTGCCAGTAGTAAGAGGGCTGAACTGTTTTTT
once	NA	TRBV7-3	TRBJ2-1	CASSLRAPGHLNEQFF	TGTGCCAGCAGCTTACGGGCGCCGGGACACCTCAATGAGCAGTTCTTC
few	NA	TRBV10-3	TRBJ2-7	CAISASSAGDSSYEQYF	TGTGCCATCAGTGCATCCTCAGCGGGGGACAGCTCCTACGAGCAGTACTTC
few	TRBD1	TRBV7-9	TRBJ1-6	CASSNRDRVLVSPLHF	TGTGCCAGCAGCAATCGGGACAGGGTTTTAGTTTCACCCCTCCACTTT